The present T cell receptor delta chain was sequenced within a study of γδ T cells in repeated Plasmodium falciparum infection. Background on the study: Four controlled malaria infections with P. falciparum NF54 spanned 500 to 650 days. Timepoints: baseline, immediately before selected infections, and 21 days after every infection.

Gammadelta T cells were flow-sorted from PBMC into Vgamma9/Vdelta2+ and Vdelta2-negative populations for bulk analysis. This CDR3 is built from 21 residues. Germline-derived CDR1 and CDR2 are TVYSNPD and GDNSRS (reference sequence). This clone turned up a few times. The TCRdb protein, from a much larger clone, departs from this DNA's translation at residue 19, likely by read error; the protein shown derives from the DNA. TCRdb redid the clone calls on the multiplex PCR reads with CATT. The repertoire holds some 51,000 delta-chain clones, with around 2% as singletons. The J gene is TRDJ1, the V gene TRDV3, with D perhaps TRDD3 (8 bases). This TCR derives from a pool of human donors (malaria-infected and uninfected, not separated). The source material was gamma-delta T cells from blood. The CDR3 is CAFSSPFIPTRGYSYTDKPIF. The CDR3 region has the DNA TGTGCCTTTAGCTCCCCTTTCATTCCTACGAGGGGATACAGCTACACCGATAAACCCATCTTT. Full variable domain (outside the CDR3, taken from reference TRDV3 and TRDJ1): CDKVTQSSPDQTVASGSEVVLLCTYDTVYSNPDLFWYRIRPDYSFQFVFYGDNSRSEGADFTQGRFSVKHILTQKAFHLVISPVRTEDSATYYCAFSSPFIPTRGYSYTDKPIFGKGTRVTVEP.